In its sample, the clone carrying this TCR beta chain was seen once. Data came from immunoSEQ multiplex PCR; TCRdb stores just in-frame clones and leaves some out. The sample includes about 61,000 clones, approximately 85% seen only once; the top ten take around 0.9%. The sample belongs to a study of memory CD4+ T cells and cytomegalovirus serostatus. The wider study: Donors were healthy Belgian adults, several CMV seropositive and around 24 seronegative.

Single viable CD3+CD4+CD8-CD45RO+ cells were sorted as the memory CD4+ T cells. V lost 2 bases and J lost 5, with 9 bases in between. Germline loops: CDR1 MDHEN, CDR2 SYDVKM. The CDR3 runs to 13 residues. The receptor was derived from an adult in good health and CMV-seronegative. The sample comprised memory CD4+ T cells from blood. V usage is TRBV28 and J usage is TRBJ2-5; D might be TRBD2 (6 bases). CDR3 sequence (DNA): TGTGCCAGCAGTTTAGGCGGGGTGGAGACCCAGTACTTC. Protein sequence: CASSLGGVETQYF.